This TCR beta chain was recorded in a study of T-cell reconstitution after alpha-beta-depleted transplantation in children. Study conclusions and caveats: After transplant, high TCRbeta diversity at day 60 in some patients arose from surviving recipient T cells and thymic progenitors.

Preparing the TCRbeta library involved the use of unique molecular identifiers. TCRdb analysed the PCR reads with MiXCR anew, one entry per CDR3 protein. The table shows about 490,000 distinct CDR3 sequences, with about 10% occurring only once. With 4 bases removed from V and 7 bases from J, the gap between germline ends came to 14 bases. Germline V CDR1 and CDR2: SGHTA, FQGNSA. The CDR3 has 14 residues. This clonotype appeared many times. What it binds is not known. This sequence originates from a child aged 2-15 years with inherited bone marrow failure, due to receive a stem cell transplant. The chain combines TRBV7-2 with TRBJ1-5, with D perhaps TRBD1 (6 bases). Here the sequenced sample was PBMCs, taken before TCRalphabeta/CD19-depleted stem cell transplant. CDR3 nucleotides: TGTGCCAGCAGCTGGGGGCAGGGCAGGCAGCCCCAGCATTTT. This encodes CASSWGQGRQPQHF.